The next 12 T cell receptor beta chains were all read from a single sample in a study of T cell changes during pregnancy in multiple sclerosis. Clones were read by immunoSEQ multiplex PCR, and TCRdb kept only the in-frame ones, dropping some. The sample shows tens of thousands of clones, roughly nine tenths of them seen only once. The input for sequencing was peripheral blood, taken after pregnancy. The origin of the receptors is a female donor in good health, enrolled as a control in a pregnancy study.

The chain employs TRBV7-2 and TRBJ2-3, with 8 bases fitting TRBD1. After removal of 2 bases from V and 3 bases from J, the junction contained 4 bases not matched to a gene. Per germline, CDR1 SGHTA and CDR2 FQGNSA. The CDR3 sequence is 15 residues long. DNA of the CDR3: TGTGCCAGCAGCTTAACACAGGGGGAAACAGATACGCAGTATTTT. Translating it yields CASSLTQGETDTQYF.

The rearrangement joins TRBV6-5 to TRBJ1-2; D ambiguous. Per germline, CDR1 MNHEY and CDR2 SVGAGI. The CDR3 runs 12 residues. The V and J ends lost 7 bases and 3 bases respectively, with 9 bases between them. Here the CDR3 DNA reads TGTGCCAGCACCCCCGGTCACTATGGCTACACCTTC. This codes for CASTPGHYGYTF.

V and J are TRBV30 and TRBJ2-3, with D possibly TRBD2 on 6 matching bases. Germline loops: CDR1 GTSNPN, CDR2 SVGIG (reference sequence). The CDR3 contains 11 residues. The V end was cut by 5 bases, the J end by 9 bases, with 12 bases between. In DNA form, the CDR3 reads TGTGCCTGGTACGGACTACAGACGCAGTATTTT. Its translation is CAWYGLQTQYF.

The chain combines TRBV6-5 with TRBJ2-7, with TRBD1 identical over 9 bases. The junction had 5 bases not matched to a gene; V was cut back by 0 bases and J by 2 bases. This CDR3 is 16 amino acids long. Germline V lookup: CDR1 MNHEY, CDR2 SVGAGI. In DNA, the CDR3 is TGTGCCAGCAGTTACTCGGGGACAGGGAAGCCCTACGAGCAGTACTTC. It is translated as CASSYSGTGKPYEQYF.

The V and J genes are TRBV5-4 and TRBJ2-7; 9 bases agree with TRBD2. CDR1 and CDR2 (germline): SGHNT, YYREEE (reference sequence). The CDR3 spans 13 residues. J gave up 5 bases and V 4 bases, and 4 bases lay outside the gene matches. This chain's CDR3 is CASSPGTSNEQYF. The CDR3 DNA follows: TGTGCCAGCAGCCCCGGGACTAGCAACGAGCAGTACTTC.

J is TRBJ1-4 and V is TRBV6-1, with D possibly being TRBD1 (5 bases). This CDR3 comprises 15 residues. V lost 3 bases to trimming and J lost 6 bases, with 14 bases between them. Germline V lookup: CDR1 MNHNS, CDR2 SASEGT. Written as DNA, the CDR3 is TGTGCCAGCAGTGAGGGGTGGGGGGGGGATGAAAAACTGTTTTTT. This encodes CASSEGWGGDEKLFF.

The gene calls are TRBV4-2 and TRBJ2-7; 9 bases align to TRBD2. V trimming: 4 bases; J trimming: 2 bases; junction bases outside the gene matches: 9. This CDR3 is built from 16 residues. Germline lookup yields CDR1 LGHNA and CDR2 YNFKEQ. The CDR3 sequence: CASSPYSGGLTYEQYF. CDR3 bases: TGTGCCAGCAGCCCCTACAGCGGGGGGCTTACCTACGAGCAGTACTTC.

The CDR3 here is CASSPSLNTEAFF. DNA for the CDR3: TGTGCCAGCAGCCCAAGCCTGAACACTGAAGCTTTCTTT. V is TRBV7-9 and J is TRBJ1-1; D remains ambiguous. The germline CDR1 and CDR2 sequences are SEHNR and FQNEAQ (reference sequence). The CDR3 is 13 amino acids. Trimming stripped 5 bases from V and 0 bases from J, with 7 bases between.

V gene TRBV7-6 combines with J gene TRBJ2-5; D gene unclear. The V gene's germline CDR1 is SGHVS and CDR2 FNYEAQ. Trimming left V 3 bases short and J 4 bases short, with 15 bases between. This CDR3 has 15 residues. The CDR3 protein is CASSFPGLSLETQYF. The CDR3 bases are TGTGCCAGCAGCTTTCCAGGCTTATCCCTAGAGACCCAGTACTTC.

The CDR3 region is CASSFPVVDIQETQYF. The CDR3 DNA reads as TGTGCCAGCAGCTTTCCGGTGGTAGATATCCAAGAGACCCAGTACTTC. The chain recombines TRBV7-9 with TRBJ2-5; D is undetermined. Germline V gene data show CDR1 as SEHNR and CDR2 as FQNEAQ (reference sequence). There are 16 residues in the CDR3. The ends were cut back, 3 bases at V and 1 base at J, with 15 bases in the middle.

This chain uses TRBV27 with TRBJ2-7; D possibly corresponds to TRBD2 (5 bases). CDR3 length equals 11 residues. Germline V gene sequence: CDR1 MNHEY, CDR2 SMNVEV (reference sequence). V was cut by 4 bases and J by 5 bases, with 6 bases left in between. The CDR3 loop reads CASSYGNEQYF. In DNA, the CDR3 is TGTGCCAGCAGTTACGGGAACGAGCAGTACTTC.

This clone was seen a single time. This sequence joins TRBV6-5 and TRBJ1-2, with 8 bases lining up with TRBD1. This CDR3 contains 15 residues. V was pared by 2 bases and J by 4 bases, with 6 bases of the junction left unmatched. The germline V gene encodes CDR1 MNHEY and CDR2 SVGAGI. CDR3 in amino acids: CASSYAGQEGYGYTF. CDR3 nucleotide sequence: TGTGCCAGCAGTTACGCGGGACAGGAGGGCTATGGCTACACCTTC.